This paragraph covers one TCR beta chain sequence. Its antigen remains unidentified. One tube held mixed TRB-A and TRB-B primer pools for touch-down PCR. TCRdb re-called the multiplex PCR reads; every CDR3 protein appears as one record, without DNA. Here the sample table reports some 15,000 distinct CDR3 sequences. The sample belongs to a study of T cell clusters in autoimmune cytopenias. Study-level findings and limits: Physiological T cell clusters of healthy donors were apparently absent in primary autoimmune cytopenia patients. TRB repertoire shifts in secondary cytopenia and chronic lymphocytic leukemia mostly reflected lymphoma, not autoimmunity. Exclusive TRB clusters were around 3-fold more numerous in healthy donors than in active autoimmune hepatitis. No cluster-lack signature appeared between secondary cytopenia and chronic lymphocytic leukemia patients, apparently due to lymphoma masking.

Germline V lookup: CDR1 SQVTM, CDR2 ANQGSEA. This CDR3 is 14 amino acids long. TRB was amplified from about 270 ng of peripheral blood genomic DNA per sample. The specimen was peripheral blood. V usage is TRBV29-1 and J usage is TRBJ1-1; TCRdb picks TRBD1, but there is no DNA to check that call. The TCR sequence derives from a human donor with an autoimmune cytopenia or autoimmune hepatitis (not recorded which). CDR3 region: CSVNPAGVRTEAFF.